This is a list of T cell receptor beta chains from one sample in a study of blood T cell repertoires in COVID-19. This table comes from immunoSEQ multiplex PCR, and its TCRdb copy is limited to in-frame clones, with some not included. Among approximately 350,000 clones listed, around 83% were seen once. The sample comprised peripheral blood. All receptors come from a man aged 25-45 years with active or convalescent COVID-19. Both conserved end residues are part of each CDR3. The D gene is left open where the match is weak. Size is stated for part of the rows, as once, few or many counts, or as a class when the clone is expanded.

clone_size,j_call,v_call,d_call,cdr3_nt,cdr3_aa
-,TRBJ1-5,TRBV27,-,TGTGCCAGCAGTTTGGGTCCTTGGCGAGGAGAGCCCCAGCATTTT,CASSLGPWRGEPQHF
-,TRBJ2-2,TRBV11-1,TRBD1,TGTGCCAGCAGCTTAGCGGGGACAGAAACACCCGGGGAGCTGTTTTTT,CASSLAGTETPGELFF
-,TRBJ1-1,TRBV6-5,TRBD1,TGTGCCAGCGGGGGACAGGGAGGCACTGAAGCTTTCTTT,CASGGQGGTEAFF
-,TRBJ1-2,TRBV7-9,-,TGTGCCAGCAGCCCTAGGGGGACACTGGTCTATGGCTACACCTTC,CASSPRGTLVYGYTF
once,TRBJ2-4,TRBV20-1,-,TGCAGTGCTAGAGGCGGAAACATTCAGTACTTC,CSARGGNIQYF
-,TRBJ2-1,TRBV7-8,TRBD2,TGTGCCAGCAGCCCCCGGACTAGCGGGTCCAATGAGCAGTTCTTC,CASSPRTSGSNEQFF
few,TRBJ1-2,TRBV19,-,TGTGCCAGTAGTATAGCTTTTCAATCTCAGGGCTACTATGGCTACACCTTC,CASSIAFQSQGYYGYTF
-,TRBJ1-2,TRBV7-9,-,TGTGCCAGCAGCTTAGGGGCAGCCCAGAACTATGGCTACACCTTC,CASSLGAAQNYGYTF
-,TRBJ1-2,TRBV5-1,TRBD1,TGCGCCAGCAGCAACCCGACAGGGGGCTCGTTCCAAGTAGGTTATGGCTACACCTTC,CASSNPTGGSFQVGYGYTF
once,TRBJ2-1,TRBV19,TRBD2,TGTGCCAGTAGTAAACGGGGGGAGGGCCGCAATGAGCAGTTCTTC,CASSKRGEGRNEQFF
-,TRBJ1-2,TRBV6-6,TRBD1,TGTGCCAGCATCGGAGAAGGCAGGGGGCTGAGGAATGGCTACACCTTC,CASIGEGRGLRNGYTF
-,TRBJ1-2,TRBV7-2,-,TGTGCCAGCAGTCAGAGACGGGTTTCTGATGGCTACACCTTC,CASSQRRVSDGYTF
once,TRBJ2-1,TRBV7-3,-,TGTGCCAGCAGCTCGGGACTGAGCAATGAGCAGTTCTTC,CASSSGLSNEQFF
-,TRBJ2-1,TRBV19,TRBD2,TGTGCCAGTACCTCCACCGGATACGGCGGGGGCTACAATGAGCAGTTCTTC,CASTSTGYGGGYNEQFF
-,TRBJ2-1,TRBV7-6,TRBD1,TGTGCCAGCAGCCCATACAGGGGTGGGGATATTGAGCAGTTCTTC,CASSPYRGGDIEQFF